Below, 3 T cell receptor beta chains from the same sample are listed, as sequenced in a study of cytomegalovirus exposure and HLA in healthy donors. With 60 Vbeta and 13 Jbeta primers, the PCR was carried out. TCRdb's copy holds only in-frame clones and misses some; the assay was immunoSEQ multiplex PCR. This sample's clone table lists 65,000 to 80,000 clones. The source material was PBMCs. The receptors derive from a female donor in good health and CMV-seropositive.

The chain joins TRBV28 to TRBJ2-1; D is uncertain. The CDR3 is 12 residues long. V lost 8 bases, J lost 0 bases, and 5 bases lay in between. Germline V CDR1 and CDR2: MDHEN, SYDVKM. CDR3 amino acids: CASYSSYNEQFF. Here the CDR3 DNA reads TGTGCCAGCTACAGCTCCTACAATGAGCAGTTCTTC.

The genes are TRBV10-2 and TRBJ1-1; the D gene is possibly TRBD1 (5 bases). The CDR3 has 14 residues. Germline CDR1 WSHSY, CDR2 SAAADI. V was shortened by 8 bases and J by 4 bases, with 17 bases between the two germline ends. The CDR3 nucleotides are TGCGCCAGCTCCACCCGTGCAGGGTTCACTGAAGCTTTCTTT. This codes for CASSTRAGFTEAFF.

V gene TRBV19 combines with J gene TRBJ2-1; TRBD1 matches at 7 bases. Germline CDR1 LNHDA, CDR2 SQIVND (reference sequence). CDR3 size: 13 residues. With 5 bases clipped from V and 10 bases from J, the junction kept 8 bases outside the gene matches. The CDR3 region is CASSLGQVREQFF. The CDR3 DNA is TGTGCCAGTAGTCTAGGACAGGTCAGAGAGCAGTTCTTC.